This TCR beta chain was identified during a study of cytomegalovirus exposure and HLA in healthy donors. The overall study: Under 85% of roughly 400 genotyped donors fell in the Caucasian-associated ancestry cluster.

The CDR3 length is 11 residues. Germline values: CDR1 SNHLY, CDR2 FYNNEI. V lost 4 bases and J 16 bases, leaving 11 bases between the germline ends. Turning to this clone: Antigen unknown.

Overall study results and limits: Reportedly, a later analysis found an Asian-associated ancestry cluster had fewer N-insertions than the approximately 700-donor mean. TCR association rates varied by HLA locus in a later analysis, with DRB1 highest and HLA-C lowest. It was likely that a cluster of highly shared sequence variants was a sequencing artifact.

Both 60 Vbeta primers and 13 Jbeta primers went into the PCR. Assay: immunoSEQ multiplex PCR; the TCRdb copy retains only in-frame clones and omits some. Here the sample spans 60,000 to 70,000 clones, over 60% being singletons. J is TRBJ1-6 and V is TRBV2, with D possibly TRBD1 on 6 matching bases. The TCR comes from a man over 45 in good health and CMV-seropositive. Material for sequencing was PBMCs. The CDR3 reads CASSGGQKLHF. The CDR3 DNA reads TGTGCCAGCAGTGGAGGACAGAAACTCCACTTT. Combining the CDR3 with reference TRBV2 and TRBJ1-6 gives the whole variable domain EPEVTQTPSHQVTQMGQEVILRCVPISNHLYFYWYRQILGQKVEFLVSFYNNEISEKSEIFDDQFSVERPDGSNFTLKIRSTKLEDSAMYFCASSGGQKLHFGNGTRLTVT.